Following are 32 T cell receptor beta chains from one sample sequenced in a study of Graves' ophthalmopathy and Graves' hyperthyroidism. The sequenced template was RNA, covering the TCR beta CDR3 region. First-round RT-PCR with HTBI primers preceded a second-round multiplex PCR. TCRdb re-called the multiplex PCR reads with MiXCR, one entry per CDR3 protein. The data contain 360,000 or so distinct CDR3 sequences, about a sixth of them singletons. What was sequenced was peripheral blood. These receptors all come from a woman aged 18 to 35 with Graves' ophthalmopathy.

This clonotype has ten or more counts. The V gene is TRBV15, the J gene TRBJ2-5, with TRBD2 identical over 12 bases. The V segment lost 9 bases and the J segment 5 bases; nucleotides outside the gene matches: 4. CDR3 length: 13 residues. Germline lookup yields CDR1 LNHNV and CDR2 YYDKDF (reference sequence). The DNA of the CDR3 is TGTGCCACTTCTAGCGGGAGGGAGGAGACCCAGTACTTC. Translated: CATSSGREETQYF.

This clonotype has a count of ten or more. Written as DNA, the CDR3 is TGCGCCAGCAGCCTAAGGGATAGCCGGTCCGAGCAGTACTTC. It translates to CASSLRDSRSEQYF. The genes are TRBV4-1 and TRBJ2-7; D is uncertain. V lost 4 bases and J 6 bases, leaving 16 bases between the germline ends. Germline V lookup: CDR1 MGHRA, CDR2 YSYEKL. This CDR3 contains 14 residues.

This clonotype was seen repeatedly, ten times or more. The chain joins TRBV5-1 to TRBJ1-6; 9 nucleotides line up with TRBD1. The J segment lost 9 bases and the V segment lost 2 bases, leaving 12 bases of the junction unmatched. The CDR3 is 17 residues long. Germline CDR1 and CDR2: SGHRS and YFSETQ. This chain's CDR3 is CASSFTVQGAGGSPLHF. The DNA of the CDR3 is TGCGCCAGCAGCTTTACCGTACAGGGGGCAGGGGGTTCACCCCTCCACTTT.

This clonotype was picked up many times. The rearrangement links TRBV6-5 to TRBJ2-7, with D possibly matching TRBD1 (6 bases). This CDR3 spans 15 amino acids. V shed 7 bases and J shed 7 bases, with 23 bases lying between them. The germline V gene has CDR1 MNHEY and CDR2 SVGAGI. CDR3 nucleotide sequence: TGTGCCAGCACTCCACCGGGACACCAGCCGGGAGAGCAGTACTTC. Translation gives CASTPPGHQPGEQYF.

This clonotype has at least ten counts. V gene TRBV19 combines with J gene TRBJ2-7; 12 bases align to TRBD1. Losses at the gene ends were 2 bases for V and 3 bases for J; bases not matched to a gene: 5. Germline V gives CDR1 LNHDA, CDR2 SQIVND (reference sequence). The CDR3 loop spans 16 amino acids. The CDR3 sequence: CASSISGTGGHYEQYF. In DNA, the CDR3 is TGTGCCAGTAGTATATCCGGGACAGGGGGCCACTACGAGCAGTACTTC.

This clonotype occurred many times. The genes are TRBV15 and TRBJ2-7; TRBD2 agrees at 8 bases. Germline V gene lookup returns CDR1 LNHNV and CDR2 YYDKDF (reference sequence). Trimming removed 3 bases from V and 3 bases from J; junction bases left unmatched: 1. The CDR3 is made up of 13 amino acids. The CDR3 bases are TGTGCCACCAGCAGGCGGGGGGTCTACGAGCAGTACTTC. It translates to CATSRRGVYEQYF.

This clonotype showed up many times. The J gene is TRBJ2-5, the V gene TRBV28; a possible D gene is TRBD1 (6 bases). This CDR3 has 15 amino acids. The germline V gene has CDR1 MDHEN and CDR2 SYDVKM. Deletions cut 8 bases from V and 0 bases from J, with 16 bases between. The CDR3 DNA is TGTGCCAGCTCCCTTACCCAGGGGTACCAAGAGACCCAGTACTTC. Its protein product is CASSLTQGYQETQYF. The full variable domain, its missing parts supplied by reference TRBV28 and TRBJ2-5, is DVKVTQSSRYLVKRTGEKVFLECVQDMDHENMFWYRQDPGLGLRLIYFSYDVKMKEKGDIPEGYSVSREKKERFSLILESASTNQTSMYLCASSLTQGYQETQYFGPGTRLLVL.

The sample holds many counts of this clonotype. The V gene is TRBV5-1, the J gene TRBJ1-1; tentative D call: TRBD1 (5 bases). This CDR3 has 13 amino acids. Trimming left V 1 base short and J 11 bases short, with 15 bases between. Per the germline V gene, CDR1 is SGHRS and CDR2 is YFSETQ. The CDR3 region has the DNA TGCGCCAGCAGCTTGAGGGACCCAGGGATTGCTTTCTTT. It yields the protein CASSLRDPGIAFF.

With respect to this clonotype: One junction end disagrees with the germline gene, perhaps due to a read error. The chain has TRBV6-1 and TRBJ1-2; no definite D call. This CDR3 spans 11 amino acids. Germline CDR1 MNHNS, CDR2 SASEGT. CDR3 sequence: CASKANYGHTF. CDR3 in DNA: TGTGCCAGCAAGGCAAACTATGGCCACACCTTC.

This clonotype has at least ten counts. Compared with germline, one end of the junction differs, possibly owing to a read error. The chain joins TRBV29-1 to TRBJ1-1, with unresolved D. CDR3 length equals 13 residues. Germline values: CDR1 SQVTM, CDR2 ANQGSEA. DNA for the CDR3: TGCAGCGTTGAAGAGGGGATGAATACTGAAGCTTTCTTT. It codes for CSVEEGMNTEAFF.

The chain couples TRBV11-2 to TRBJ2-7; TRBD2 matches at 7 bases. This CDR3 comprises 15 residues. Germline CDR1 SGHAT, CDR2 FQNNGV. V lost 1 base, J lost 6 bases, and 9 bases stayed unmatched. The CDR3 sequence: CASSLVWGGVGEQYF. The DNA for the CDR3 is TGTGCCAGCAGCTTAGTCTGGGGAGGGGTGGGCGAGCAGTACTTC.

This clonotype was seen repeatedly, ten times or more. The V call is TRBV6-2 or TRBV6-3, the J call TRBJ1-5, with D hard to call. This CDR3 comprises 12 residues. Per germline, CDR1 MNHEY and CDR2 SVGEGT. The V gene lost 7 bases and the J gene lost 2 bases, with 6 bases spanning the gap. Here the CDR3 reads CASNPGNQPQHF. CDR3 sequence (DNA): TGTGCCAGCAACCCGGGCAATCAGCCCCAGCATTTT.

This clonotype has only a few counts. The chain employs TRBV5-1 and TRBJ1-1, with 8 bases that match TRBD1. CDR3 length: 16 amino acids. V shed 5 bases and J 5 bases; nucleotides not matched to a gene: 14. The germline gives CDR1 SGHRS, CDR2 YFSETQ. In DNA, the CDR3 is TGCGCCAGCAGAGGGGACAGGTGGCCCGGCGGGACTGAAGCTTTCTTT. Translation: CASRGDRWPGGTEAFF.

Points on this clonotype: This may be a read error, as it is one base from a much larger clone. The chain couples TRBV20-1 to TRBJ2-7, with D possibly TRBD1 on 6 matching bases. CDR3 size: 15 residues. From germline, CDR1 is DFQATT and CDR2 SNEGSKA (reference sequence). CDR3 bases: TGCAGTGCTACCAAGCTGGGGGCAGTTCTCTACGAGCGGTACTTC. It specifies CSATKLGAVLYERYF.

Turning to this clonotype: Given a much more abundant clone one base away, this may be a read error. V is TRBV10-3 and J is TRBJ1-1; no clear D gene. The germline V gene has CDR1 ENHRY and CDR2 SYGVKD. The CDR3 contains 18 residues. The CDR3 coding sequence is TGTGCCATCAGTGAGGTGGGGAGGAGGGCGAATGTGAACACTGAAGTTTCCTTT. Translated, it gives CAISEVGRRANVNTEVSF.

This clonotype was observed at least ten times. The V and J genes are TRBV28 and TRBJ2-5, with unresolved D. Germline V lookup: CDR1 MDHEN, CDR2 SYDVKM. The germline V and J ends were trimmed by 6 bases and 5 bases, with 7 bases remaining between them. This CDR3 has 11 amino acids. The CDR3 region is CASSLLETQYF. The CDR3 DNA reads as TGTGCCAGCAGCTTACTGGAGACCCAGTACTTC.

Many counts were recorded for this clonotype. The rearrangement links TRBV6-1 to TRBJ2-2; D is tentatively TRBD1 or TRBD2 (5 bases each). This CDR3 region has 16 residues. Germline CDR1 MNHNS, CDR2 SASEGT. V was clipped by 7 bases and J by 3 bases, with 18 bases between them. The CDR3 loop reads CASKTGPRGDTGELFF. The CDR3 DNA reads TGTGCCAGCAAAACCGGGCCTAGAGGGGACACCGGGGAGCTGTTTTTT.

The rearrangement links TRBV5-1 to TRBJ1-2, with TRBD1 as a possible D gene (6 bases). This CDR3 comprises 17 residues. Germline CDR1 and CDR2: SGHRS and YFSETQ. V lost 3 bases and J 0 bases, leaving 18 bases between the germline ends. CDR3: CASSSNSVQGTNYGYTF. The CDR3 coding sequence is TGCGCCAGCAGCTCGAACTCTGTACAGGGAACTAACTATGGCTACACCTTC.

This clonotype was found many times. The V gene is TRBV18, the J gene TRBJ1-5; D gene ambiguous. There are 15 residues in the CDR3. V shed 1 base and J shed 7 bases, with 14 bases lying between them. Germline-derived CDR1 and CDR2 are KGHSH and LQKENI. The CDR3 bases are TGTGCCAGCTCACCACGGCCCCGACTCGGGCAGCCCCAGCATTTT. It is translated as CASSPRPRLGQPQHF.

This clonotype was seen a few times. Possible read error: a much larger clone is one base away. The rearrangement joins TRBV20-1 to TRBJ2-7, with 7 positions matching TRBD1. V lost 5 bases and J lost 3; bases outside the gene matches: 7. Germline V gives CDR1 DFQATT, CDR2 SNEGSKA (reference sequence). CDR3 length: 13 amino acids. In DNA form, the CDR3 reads TGCAGTGCTGCCCTCGGACAGGACTACGAGCAGTACTTC. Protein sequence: CSAALGQDYEQYF.

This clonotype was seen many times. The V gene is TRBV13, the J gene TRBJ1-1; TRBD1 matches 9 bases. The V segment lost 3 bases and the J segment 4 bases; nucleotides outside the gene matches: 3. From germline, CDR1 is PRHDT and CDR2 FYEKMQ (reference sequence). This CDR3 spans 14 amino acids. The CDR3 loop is CASSFGDRATEAFF. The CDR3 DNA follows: TGTGCCAGCAGCTTCGGGGACAGGGCCACTGAAGCTTTCTTT.

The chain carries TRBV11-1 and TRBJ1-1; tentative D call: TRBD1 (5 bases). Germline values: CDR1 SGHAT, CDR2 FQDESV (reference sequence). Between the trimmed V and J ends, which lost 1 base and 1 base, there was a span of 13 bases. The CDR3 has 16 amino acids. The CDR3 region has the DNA TGTGCCAGCAGCTTAGGGGCAGGGTTAGGGAACACTGAAGCTTTCTTT. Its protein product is CASSLGAGLGNTEAFF.

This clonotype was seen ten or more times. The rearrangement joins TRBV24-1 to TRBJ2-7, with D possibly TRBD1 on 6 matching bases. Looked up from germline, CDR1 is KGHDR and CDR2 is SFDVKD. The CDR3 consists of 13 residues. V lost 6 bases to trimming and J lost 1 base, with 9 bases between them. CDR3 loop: CATSPTGSYEQYF. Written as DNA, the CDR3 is TGTGCCACCAGTCCAACAGGGTCCTACGAGCAGTACTTC.

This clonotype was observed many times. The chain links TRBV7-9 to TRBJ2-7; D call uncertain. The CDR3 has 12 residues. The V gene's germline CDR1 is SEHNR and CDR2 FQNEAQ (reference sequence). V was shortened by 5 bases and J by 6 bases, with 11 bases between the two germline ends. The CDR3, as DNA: TGTGCCAGCAGCCTTACGACGGGCGAGCAGTACTTC. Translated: CASSLTTGEQYF.

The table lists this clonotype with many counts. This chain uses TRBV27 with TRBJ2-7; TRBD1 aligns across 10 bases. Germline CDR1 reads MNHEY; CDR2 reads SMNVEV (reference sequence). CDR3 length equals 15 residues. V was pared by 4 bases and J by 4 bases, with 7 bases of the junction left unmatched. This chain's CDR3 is CASSSGTGEGYEQYF. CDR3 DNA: TGTGCCAGCAGTTCTGGGACAGGGGAGGGTTACGAGCAGTACTTC.

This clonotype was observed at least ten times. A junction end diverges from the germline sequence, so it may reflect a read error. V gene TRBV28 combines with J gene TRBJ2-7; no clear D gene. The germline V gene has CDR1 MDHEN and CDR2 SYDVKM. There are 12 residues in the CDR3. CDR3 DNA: TGTGCCAGCAATTTAAACTCCTACGAGCAGTACTTC. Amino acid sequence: CASNLNSYEQYF.

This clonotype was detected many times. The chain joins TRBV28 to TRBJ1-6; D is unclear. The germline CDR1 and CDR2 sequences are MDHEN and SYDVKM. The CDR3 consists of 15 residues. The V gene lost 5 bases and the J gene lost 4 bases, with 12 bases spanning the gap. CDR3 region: CASSPPPGYNSPLHF. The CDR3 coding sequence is TGTGCCAGCAGTCCCCCACCAGGTTATAATTCACCCCTCCACTTT.

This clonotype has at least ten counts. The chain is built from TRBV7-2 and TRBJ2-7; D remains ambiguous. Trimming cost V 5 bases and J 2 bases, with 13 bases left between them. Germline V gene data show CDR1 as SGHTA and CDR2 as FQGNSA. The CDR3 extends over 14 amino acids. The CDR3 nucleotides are TGTGCCAGCAGCAATGAACAGCCCACCTACGAGCAGTACTTC. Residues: CASSNEQPTYEQYF. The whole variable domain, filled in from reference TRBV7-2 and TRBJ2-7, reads GAGVSQSPSNKVTEKGKDVELRCDPISGHTALYWYRQSLGQGLEFLIYFQGNSAPDKSGLPSDRFSAERTGGSVSTLTIQRTQQEDSAVYLCASSNEQPTYEQYFGPGTRLTVT.

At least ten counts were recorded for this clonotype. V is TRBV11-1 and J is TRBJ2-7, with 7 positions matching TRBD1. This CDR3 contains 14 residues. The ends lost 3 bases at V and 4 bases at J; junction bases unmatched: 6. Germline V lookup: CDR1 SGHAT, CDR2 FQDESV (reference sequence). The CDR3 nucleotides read TGTGCCAGCAGCTTTCGAGAGACAGGGTACGAGCAGTACTTC. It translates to CASSFRETGYEQYF.

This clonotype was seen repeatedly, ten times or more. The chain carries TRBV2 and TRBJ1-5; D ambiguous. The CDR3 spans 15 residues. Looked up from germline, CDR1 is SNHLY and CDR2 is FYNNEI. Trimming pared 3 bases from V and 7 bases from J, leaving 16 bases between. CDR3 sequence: CASSDQDPEVQPQHF. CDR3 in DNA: TGTGCCAGCAGTGACCAGGACCCCGAGGTGCAGCCCCAGCATTTT.

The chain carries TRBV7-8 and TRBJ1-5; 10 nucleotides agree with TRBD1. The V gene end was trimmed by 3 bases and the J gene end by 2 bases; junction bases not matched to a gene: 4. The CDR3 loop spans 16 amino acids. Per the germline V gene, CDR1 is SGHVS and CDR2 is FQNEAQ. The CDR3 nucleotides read TGTGCCAGCAGCTTCTCCGGGACAGGGGGCAATCAGCCCCAGCATTTT. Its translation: CASSFSGTGGNQPQHF.

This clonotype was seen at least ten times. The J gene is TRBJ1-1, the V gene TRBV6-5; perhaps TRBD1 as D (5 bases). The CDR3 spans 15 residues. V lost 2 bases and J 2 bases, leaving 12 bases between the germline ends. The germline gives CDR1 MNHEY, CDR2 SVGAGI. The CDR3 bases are TGTGCCAGCAGTTACGGGGGAACCGATAACACTGAAGCTTTCTTT. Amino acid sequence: CASSYGGTDNTEAFF.